The entry that follows covers one TCR beta chain sequence. This clone was recorded once. Its specific antigen is unknown. The sample holds no much larger clone one base away, and base qualities are not on file. CDR1 and CDR2 were assigned from the germline V gene (reference sequence) as LGHDT and YNNKEL. Including the terminal cysteine and phenylalanine, the CDR3 comprises 13 residues. Only the CDR3 part of the read is kept: 39 bases, read in frame from the first base. A distance of 7 bases separates the germline ends of V and J, which lose 1 base and 4 bases respectively. This sample stems from a study of T cell responses to AZD1222 COVID-19 vaccine (dated by TCRdb to the early 2020s). For the study in its entirety: TCR sequencing covered more than 230 trial participants: 200 to 220 given two doses of AZD1222 and around 25 given two doses of MenACWY control vaccine. Trial participants were enrolled by age into subgroups of 18-55, 56-69 and 70-plus years, and around 150, 28 and 57 TCR-sequenced participants, respectively, were included in these subgroups.

Interpreted using the paper, the time point label stands for: baseline before first vaccination. The sample's treatment or condition label is to be understood as: meningococcal conjugate vaccine given as trial control. Vaccinee samples came from UK trials COV001 and COV002, including a single-blind randomized controlled phase 2/3 trial of AZD1222 (ChAdOx1 nCoV-19) in healthy adults. For TCRbeta chain sequencing, PBMC samples from trial participants were taken at day 0 and at day 28 after the second dose. The research as a whole found: After two AZD1222 doses, spike-specific TCR breadth and depth were significantly higher than at day 0 and than in MenACWY recipients. Because no day 14 peak-response samples were available, the repertoires could be characterized only after the peak T cell response. The whole spike protein was spanned by vaccine-associated CD4 TCRs, and dominant responses were seen in regions 160-218 and 743-854. Reportedly, close to half of the unique spike-specific TCRs recognized epitopes lying outside the regions that are mutated in the B.1.351 and B.1.1.7 variants. The 56-69-year group was small, and its depth increase did not reach significance, likely because of low power. Conclusions about previously exposed vaccinees are limited, since just 6 or 7 AZD1222 recipients were seropositive for SARS-CoV-2 at baseline. Most participants were white British and females outnumbered males, and the authors suggested that clonal diversity may have been underestimated.

The CDR3 regions of human TCRbeta chains were analyzed by immunosequencing. Per the original workflow: Repertoire TCRs were checked for matches against a reference library of SARS-CoV-2-specific TCRs that had been generated using the MIRA antigen-specificity platform. Breadth was defined as the fraction of unique TCRs that were SARS-CoV-2-associated. Depth was defined as the fraction of total T cells that were SARS-CoV-2-associated. Using the MIRA data, every spike-specific TCR was mapped to the spike region that the TCR reacted to and assigned to either a CD4 or a CD8 class. Log10-transformed breadth and depth values were compared by one-way ANOVA with Sidak's multiple comparisons tests. Sourced from immuneACCESS, this table was stored by TCRdb with only in-frame sequences that have V and J called. A share of the clones is absent; for the studies checked, an unresolved V gene accounts for under half, and the remainder has no known explanation. For V, J and clone size, that table is used; D and trimming come from the DNA. The sample table contains 150,000 or so clones; only one count was recorded for over 80% of them. The leading ten clones occupy 2.8% of the sample.

The TCR originated in an adult in good health. The receptor chain draws on TRBV3-1 (or the pseudogene TRBV3-2) and TRBJ1-1, with no confidently assigned D gene. This material consisted of peripheral blood, taken on day 0 of MenACWY control vaccination. The CDR3 loop reads CASSQGGSTEAFF. The nucleotides are TGTGCCAGCAGCCAAGGAGGGAGCACTGAAGCTTTCTTT.